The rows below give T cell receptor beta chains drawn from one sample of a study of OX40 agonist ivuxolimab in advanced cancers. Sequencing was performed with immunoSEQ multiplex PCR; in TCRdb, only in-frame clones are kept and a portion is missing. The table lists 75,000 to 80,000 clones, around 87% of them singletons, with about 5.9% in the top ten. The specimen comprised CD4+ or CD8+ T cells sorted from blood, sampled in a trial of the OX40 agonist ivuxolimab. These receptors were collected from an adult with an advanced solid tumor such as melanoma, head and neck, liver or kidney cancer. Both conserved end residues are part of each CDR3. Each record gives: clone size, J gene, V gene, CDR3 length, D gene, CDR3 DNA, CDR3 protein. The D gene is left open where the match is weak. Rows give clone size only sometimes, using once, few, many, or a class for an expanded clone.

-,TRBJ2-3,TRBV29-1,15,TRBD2,TGCAGCGTCTCCACTAGCGGGGGGGCCGGAGATACGCAGTATTTT,CSVSTSGGAGDTQYF
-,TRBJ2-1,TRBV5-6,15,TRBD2,TGTGCCAGCAGCTTCAGGTGGGCTAGCGGCAATGAGCAGTTCTTC,CASSFRWASGNEQFF
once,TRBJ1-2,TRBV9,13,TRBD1,TGTGCCAGCAGCTCGGGACAGGGCAATGGCTACACCTTC,CASSSGQGNGYTF
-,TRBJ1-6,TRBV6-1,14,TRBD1,TGTGCCAGCAGTGTCGGGACAGATAATTCACCCCTCCACTTT,CASSVGTDNSPLHF
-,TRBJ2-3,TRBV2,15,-,TGTGCCAGCAGTGGAGATTCCTTTCCCGCGGATACGCAGTATTTT,CASSGDSFPADTQYF
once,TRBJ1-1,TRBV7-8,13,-,TGTGCCAGCACTTCCTCCCGGAACACTGAAGCTTTCTTT,CASTSSRNTEAFF
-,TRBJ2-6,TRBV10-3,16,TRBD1,TGTGCCATCACTCCCGGGACAGGGGCTGGGGCCAACGTCCTGACTTTC,CAITPGTGAGANVLTF
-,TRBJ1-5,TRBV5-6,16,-,TGTGCCAGCAGCTTAGGGTCTTCCTTCTTCAATCAGCCCCAGCATTTT,CASSLGSSFFNQPQHF
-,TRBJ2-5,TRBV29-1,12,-,TGCAGCGTTGATCAAGATCAAGAGACCCAGTACTTC,CSVDQDQETQYF
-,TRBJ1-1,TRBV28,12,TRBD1,TGTGCCAGCAAACAGGGGGCCACTGAAGCTTTCTTT,CASKQGATEAFF
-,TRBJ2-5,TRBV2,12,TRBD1,TGTGCCAACAGAGGGGGCGGAGAGACCCAGTACTTC,CANRGGGETQYF
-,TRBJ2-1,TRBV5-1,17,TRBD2,TGCGCCAGCAGCCTAACCGGGTGGGGGACTAGGGACGGAGAGCAGTTCTTC,CASSLTGWGTRDGEQFF
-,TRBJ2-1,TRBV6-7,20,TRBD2,TGTGCCAGCAGTTCGTGGGCCGGGACTAGCGGGAGTGGCTCCTACAATGAGCAGTTCTTC,CASSSWAGTSGSGSYNEQFF
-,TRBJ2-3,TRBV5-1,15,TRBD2,TGCGCCAGCAGCCCGAGGCGGGAGGGCGCAGATACGCAGTATTTT,CASSPRREGADTQYF
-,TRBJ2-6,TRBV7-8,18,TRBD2,TGTGCCAGCAGCCCATGGACTAGCGGGGTCTCTGGGGCCAACGTCCTGACTTTC,CASSPWTSGVSGANVLTF
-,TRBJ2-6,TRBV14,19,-,TGTGCCAGCAGCCAAGATTGGGGAGGCACCTTCTCTGGGGCCAACGTCCTGACTTTC,CASSQDWGGTFSGANVLTF
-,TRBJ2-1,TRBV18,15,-,TGTGCCAGCTCACCATCGGCAGTGCCGAACAATGAGCAGTTCTTC,CASSPSAVPNNEQFF
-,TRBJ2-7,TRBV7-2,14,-,TGTGCCAGCAGCCAAACTAAGCCCCCCTACGAGCAGTACTTC,CASSQTKPPYEQYF
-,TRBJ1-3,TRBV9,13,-,TGTGCCAGCAGTTACCCCCCCGACAACACCATATATTTT,CASSYPPDNTIYF
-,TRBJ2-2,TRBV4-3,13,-,TGCGCCAGCAGCCAAGGGAGGGACGGGGAGCTGTTTTTT,CASSQGRDGELFF
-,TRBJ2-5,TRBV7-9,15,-,TGTGCCAGCAGCTCCAGGGGGCGGGGGTTGGAGACCCAGTACTTC,CASSSRGRGLETQYF
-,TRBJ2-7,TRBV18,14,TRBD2,TGTGCCAGCTCACCACTGGGGGGGGCCTACGAGCAGTACTTC,CASSPLGGAYEQYF
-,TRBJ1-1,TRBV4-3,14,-,TGCGCCAGCAGCCAAGGCCCGTCGGACACTGAAGCTTTCTTT,CASSQGPSDTEAFF
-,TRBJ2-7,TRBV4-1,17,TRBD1,TGCGCCAGCAGCCAAGCCGTAACCGGGACAGCGACCTACGAGCAGTACTTC,CASSQAVTGTATYEQYF
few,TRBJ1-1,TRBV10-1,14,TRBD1,TGCGCCAGCAGTGAGTCGGTGGGACAGAGGAAAGCTTTCTTT,CASSESVGQRKAFF
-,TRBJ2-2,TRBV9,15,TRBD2,TGTGCCAGCAGCAAGCGGGAGGGCCCCACCGGGGAGCTGTTTTTT,CASSKREGPTGELFF